A selection of T cell receptor beta chains follows, all from one sample in a study of blood T cells in healthy people across ages. TCRdb re-called the 5' RACE reads through MiXCR, storing one row per CDR3 protein. The data show roughly 1.7 million distinct CDR3 sequences, roughly 30% seen once. Sequencing input: blood. The receptors here all came from a woman aged 25 to 39 in good health. Each CDR3 is given with its conserved first and last residue. A D gene is named only where the DNA matches it firmly. Size tells how often a clone was seen (once, few, many) or the class of an expanded clone, and some rows leave it out.

V gene: TRBV18; J gene: TRBJ1-6; D gene: TRBD1; clone size: NA; CDR3 protein: CASSSRTGSYSPLHF; CDR3 DNA: TGTGCCAGCTCATCACGGACAGGGAGTTATTCACCCCTCCACTTT
V gene: TRBV7-8; J gene: TRBJ2-1; D gene: NA; clone size: many; CDR3 protein: CASSLTSSDEQFF; CDR3 DNA: TGTGCCAGCAGCTTAACCTCGTCCGATGAGCAGTTCTTC
V gene: TRBV5-1; J gene: TRBJ2-7; D gene: NA; clone size: NA; CDR3 protein: CASSFMGRSYEQYF; CDR3 DNA: TGCGCCAGCAGCTTCATGGGCAGGTCCTACGAGCAGTACTTC
V gene: TRBV20-1; J gene: TRBJ2-3; D gene: TRBD2; clone size: NA; CDR3 protein: CSVLAGGVADTQYF; CDR3 DNA: TGCAGTGTCCTAGCGGGGGGAGTCGCAGATACGCAGTATTTT
V gene: TRBV4-1; J gene: TRBJ2-6; D gene: NA; clone size: NA; CDR3 protein: CASSQVVGGGANVLTF; CDR3 DNA: TGCGCCAGCAGCCAAGTGGTGGGGGGTGGGGCCAACGTCCTGACTTTC
V gene: TRBV7-8; J gene: TRBJ2-1; D gene: TRBD2; clone size: NA; CDR3 protein: CASSGRPGLAGDNEQFF; CDR3 DNA: TGTGCCAGCAGCGGACGACCGGGACTAGCGGGAGACAATGAGCAGTTCTTC
V gene: TRBV7-3; J gene: TRBJ2-3; D gene: NA; clone size: NA; CDR3 protein: CASSFEGLPGDTQYF; CDR3 DNA: TGTGCCAGCAGCTTTGAGGGACTCCCGGGAGATACGCAGTATTTT
V gene: TRBV6-5; J gene: TRBJ2-2; D gene: NA; clone size: few; CDR3 protein: CASSYSLNTGELFF; CDR3 DNA: TGTGCCAGCAGTTACTCGCTTAACACCGGGGAGCTGTTTTTT
V gene: TRBV11-3; J gene: TRBJ2-7; D gene: TRBD1; clone size: NA; CDR3 protein: CASSERRQGYEQYF; CDR3 DNA: TGTGCCAGCAGCGAACGCCGACAGGGCTACGAGCAGTACTTC
V gene: TRBV6-5; J gene: TRBJ2-2; D gene: NA; clone size: once; CDR3 protein: CAGSYSTGVNTGELFF; CDR3 DNA: TGTGCCGGCAGTTACTCAACCGGAGTAAACACCGGGGAGCTGTTTTTT
V gene: TRBV6-2/TRBV6-3; J gene: TRBJ2-1; D gene: TRBD1; clone size: few; CDR3 protein: CASSYAGTGGLGGQFF; CDR3 DNA: TGTGCCAGCAGTTACGCCGGGACAGGGGGCCTTGGTGGGCAGTTCTTC
V gene: TRBV12-3/TRBV12-4; J gene: TRBJ2-7; D gene: NA; clone size: NA; CDR3 protein: CASSLGGEGPKGEQYF; CDR3 DNA: TGTGCCAGCAGTTTAGGCGGGGAAGGACCAAAGGGAGAGCAGTACTTC
V gene: TRBV28; J gene: TRBJ2-5; D gene: NA; clone size: NA; CDR3 protein: CASSFPDLRGQETQYF; CDR3 DNA: TGTGCCAGCAGTTTCCCGGATCTAAGGGGGCAAGAGACCCAGTACTTC
V gene: TRBV20-1; J gene: TRBJ2-6; D gene: NA; clone size: NA; CDR3 protein: CSARAGPVTSGANVLTF; CDR3 DNA: TGCAGTGCTAGAGCCGGGCCCGTCACCTCTGGGGCCAACGTCCTGACTTTC
V gene: TRBV7-2; J gene: TRBJ2-5; D gene: TRBD2; clone size: NA; CDR3 protein: CASSLGRGSYQETQYF; CDR3 DNA: TGTGCCAGCAGCTTGGGGCGCGGGAGTTACCAAGAGACCCAGTACTTC
V gene: TRBV3-1; J gene: TRBJ2-2; D gene: NA; clone size: NA; CDR3 protein: CASSQSGTPGELFF; CDR3 DNA: TGTGCCAGCAGCCAATCCGGGACCCCCGGGGAGCTGTTTTTT
V gene: TRBV29-1; J gene: TRBJ1-4; D gene: NA; clone size: few; CDR3 protein: CSAGQNNEKLFF; CDR3 DNA: TGCAGCGCCGGACAGAATAATGAAAAACTGTTTTTT
V gene: TRBV27; J gene: TRBJ2-7; D gene: NA; clone size: NA; CDR3 protein: CASSSQQPPTGDEQYF; CDR3 DNA: TGTGCCAGCAGTTCTCAGCAACCTCCCACAGGAGACGAGCAGTACTTC
V gene: TRBV12-3/TRBV12-4; J gene: TRBJ1-2; D gene: NA; clone size: NA; CDR3 protein: CASNLKNLGYGYTF; CDR3 DNA: TGTGCCAGCAACCTGAAGAACCTGGGGTATGGCTACACCTTC
V gene: TRBV30; J gene: TRBJ1-2; D gene: TRBD1; clone size: NA; CDR3 protein: CAWSVSGTGTYGYTF; CDR3 DNA: TGTGCCTGGAGTGTATCGGGGACAGGGACCTATGGCTACACCTTC
V gene: TRBV20-1; J gene: TRBJ2-3; D gene: TRBD1; clone size: few; CDR3 protein: CSARAEGAFNTQYF; CDR3 DNA: TGCAGTGCTAGGGCCGAGGGGGCCTTTAATACGCAGTATTTT
V gene: TRBV27; J gene: TRBJ2-7; D gene: NA; clone size: NA; CDR3 protein: CVSSLDPGSEQYF; CDR3 DNA: TGTGTCAGCAGTTTAGATCCGGGTTCCGAGCAGTACTTC